Reported below is one T cell receptor beta chain. This record belongs to a study of neoadjuvant anti-PD-1 for oral cavity cancer. Libraries were prepared by immunoSEQ multiplex PCR; TCRdb keeps only in-frame clonotypes and omits some of them. This sample has 75,000 to 100,000 clones, with about 80% found just once. The V gene's germline CDR1 is SGHRS and CDR2 YFSETQ. Trimming shortened V by 6 bases and J by 6 bases, and 12 bases separated the two germline ends. The CDR3 runs 13 residues. The TCR was taken from a person between 40 and 85 years old with oral cavity squamous cell carcinoma. V and J are TRBV5-1 and TRBJ1-4; D may be TRBD1 (6 bases). The sequenced sample was PBMCs, obtained before nivolumab (anti-PD-1) treatment. For the CDR3, the DNA is TGCGCCAGCACTACAGGGTCGGATGAAAAACTGTTTTTT. This sequence encodes CASTTGSDEKLFF.